The entry that follows covers one TCR beta chain sequence. Its antigen is undetermined. This sample includes further DNA sequences coding for the same CDR3. The CDR3 contains 14 residues. The germline V gene encodes CDR1 MNHEY and CDR2 SMNVEV (reference sequence). Trimming cost V 2 bases and J 0 bases, with 8 bases left between them. Splitting of CD4+ cells produced CD45RA+ naive and CD45RA-negative memory subsets. This entry comes from a study of shared clonotypes between healthy human individuals. In the study overall: Donors had three CD4 naive, three CD4 memory, two CD8 naive and one CD8 memory plate apiece. Study-level points and caveats: Expectations were that clonotype sharing among donors would be affected by sequencing depth. A generally larger estimated richness was seen in naive subsets than in memory subsets.

Only in-frame clones appear in the TCRdb table, and some are missing; sequencing was by immunoSEQ multiplex PCR. The sample has roughly 2.4 million clones; almost 96% are singletons. The TCR comes from a man aged 18 to 30 in good health. The sample taken for sequencing was naive CD4+ T cells sorted from blood. Subset given: CD45RA+ positively selected. The chain employs TRBV27 and TRBJ2-7; the D is unclear. The CDR3: CASSLSRNSYEQYF. The CDR3 DNA sequence: TGTGCCAGCAGTTTAAGCAGGAACTCCTACGAGCAGTACTTC.